The present T cell receptor beta chain was sequenced within a study of CD8 T cells in ankylosing spondylitis (dated by TCRdb to between 2016 and 2019). Broadly, across the study: To find TCR variants linked to disease, the study profiled T cell receptor beta repertoires in ankylosing spondylitis patients and healthy donors. The full study cohort comprised about 23 ankylosing spondylitis patients and about 110 healthy donors. Peripheral blood was sampled, and synovial fluid was also collected from ankylosing spondylitis patients. What the study reported, not specific to this receptor: Significant enrichment of the disease-linked clones was reported in matched synovial fluid samples from ankylosing spondylitis patients. A TCR beta motif made up of eight or nine highly homologous amino acid variants appeared to be characteristic of blood from ankylosing spondylitis patients. In peripheral blood, the disease-linked clones were found at relatively low frequencies and had a CD8+ phenotype. Some motif variants had previously been reported in the synovial fluid and blood of reactive arthritis patients, which suggests shared mechanisms of disease initiation.

CDR1 and CDR2 were assigned from the germline V gene as SGHTA and FQGNSA. The CDR3 starts with the cysteine, ends with the phenylalanine, and has 16 residues. Only the CDR3 portion is preserved as DNA: 48 bases, with reading frame beginning at the first base. V is shortened by 5 bases, J by 0 bases, and the region joining them spans 16 bases. This clonotype has at least ten counts. The specificity of this receptor is unknown. Qualities for individual bases were not recorded, and no much larger clone is one base off. Sequencing was carried out with an Illumina HiSeq 2500. Quantitative 5'-RACE with molecular barcodes was the method used to prepare the TCR beta libraries. The authors' analysis ran thus. A new computational method based on a probabilistic model of VDJ rearrangement was used to identify disease-linked TCR variants. In-frame beta chains were kept once TCRdb had trimmed the public reads at Q25 with fastp and called clones with MiXCR. Each CDR3 protein gets just one entry, which takes the most common genes and DNA from the rows behind it. These V and J calls derive from TCRdb rather than the authors' analysis. The sample records approximately 520,000 distinct CDR3 sequences, about 5.7% of which are singletons. The ten biggest clones cover roughly 3.3% of the sample.

Sequenced sample: blood, either unsorted or a sorted T cell fraction (not recorded which). This chain joins TRBV7-2 to TRBJ1-1; the D gene is perhaps TRBD1, on 6 matching bases. The sequence was collected from a male donor with ankylosing spondylitis. The CDR3 here reads CASSPGPGAMNTEAFF. At the DNA level, the sequence is TGTGCCAGCAGCCCCGGCCCAGGGGCTATGAACACTGAAGCTTTCTTT.